Listed here is a single TCR beta chain. What this receptor recognizes is not known. Nothing much larger sits one base from this clone, and base qualities are not available. This record comes from a study of blood T cell repertoires in COVID-19 (dated by TCRdb to 2020 to 2021). General notes on the study: Samples from collaborators originated in the United States, Italy and Spain and spanned both the acute and convalescent phases of COVID-19. The prospective study material was composed of cDNA or gDNA derived from T cells, B-cell-depleted T cells, or PBMCs. Subjects who had been exposed to COVID-19, were actively infected with it, or had recovered from it provided the deeply sampled blood TCRbeta repertoires that made up the dataset. The repertoires were released in a freely available public database intended as a resource for research on the immune response to SARS-CoV-2. The samples were drawn from two sources: the first 160 participants of the ongoing ImmuneRACE study, and over 950 subjects contributed by 6 global collaborators. The sample metadata nearly always contained a de-identified subject ID, COVID-19 status, age in years and sex. Where available, HLA class I and class II types were obtained from metadata supplied by the sample provider rather than from assay-based typing. General conclusions and limits of the study: Clinical and demographic metadata were provided uncurated, with the amount varying by source and participant.

TCRbeta CDR3 regions were amplified from genomic DNA using the immunoSEQ Assay, a bias-controlled multiplex PCR. The paper's data handling went like this. Nucleated cell counts per sample were estimated from amplification of reference gene primers within the assay. To quantify the absolute abundance of each unique TCRbeta CDR3 rearrangement, sequence reads were collapsed and filtered. For each sample, productive Simpson clonality was calculated by taking the square root of Simpson's diversity index across productive rearrangements. This is the immuneACCESS table as TCRdb keeps it, with only in-frame sequences that have V and J called. A part of the clones is gone; compared with another copy, unresolved V genes explain less than half, and the rest is unexplained. The DNA gave D and trimming, while V, J and clone size come from that table. This sample gives 95,000 to 150,000 clones in total; more than 75% of them show up just once. The ten biggest clones cover about 5.4% of the sample.

Collaborating institutions collected whole blood in K2EDTA tubes following their own protocols. Collaborator samples were shipped for TCRbeta analysis as frozen whole blood, isolated PBMCs, or DNA extracted from either sample type. From the germline V gene (reference sequence), CDR1 is LNHDA and CDR2 is SQIVND. V is cut by 5 bases and J by 4 bases, and the space between the germline ends is 11 bases. The CDR3 sequence holds 14 residues, the cysteine and phenylalanine included. The sequence is cut down to CDR3 DNA, 42 bases in frame from base 1. The chain employs TRBV19 and TRBJ2-2, with TRBD2 tentatively as D gene (6 bases match). The sequence was obtained from a human donor in a cohort sampled during active COVID-19. Sequencing was carried out using peripheral blood. The nucleotide sequence reads as follows: TGTGCCAGTAGTGTCGGGACTCCCACCGGGGAGCTGTTTTTT. This codes for CASSVGTPTGELFF.